These 21 T cell receptor beta chains were sequenced from one sample in a study of blood T cell repertoires in COVID-19. Only in-frame clones appear in the TCRdb table, and some are missing; sequencing was by immunoSEQ multiplex PCR. The sample consists of around 280,000 clones, approximately 83% of them appearing once. The specimen sequenced was peripheral blood. The receptors were sampled from a woman in her thirties who had recovered from COVID-19.

In DNA, the CDR3 is TGTGCCAGCAGCTCCACTAGTAATGAAAAACTGTTTTTT. Its protein product is CASSSTSNEKLFF. The chain has TRBV7-9 and TRBJ1-4; D is unclear. Germline V lookup: CDR1 SEHNR, CDR2 FQNEAQ (reference sequence). This CDR3 is built from 13 residues. V lost 4 bases to trimming and J lost 4 bases, with 7 bases between them.

The rearrangement joins TRBV7-6 to TRBJ1-1, with 9 bases aligning to TRBD1. Germline CDR1 and CDR2: SGHVS and FNYEAQ. J lost 2 bases, V lost 5 bases, and 6 bases had no gene match. The length of the CDR3 is 15 residues. CDR3 residues: CASSPQGAVNTEAFF. For the CDR3, the DNA is TGTGCCAGCAGCCCACAGGGGGCGGTCAACACTGAAGCTTTCTTT.

This clone came up a few times. The genes are TRBV5-1 and TRBJ2-7; 7 nucleotides align to TRBD1. CDR1 is SGHRS, CDR2 YFSETQ, per germline. J lost 3 bases, V lost 0 bases, and 3 bases had no gene match. CDR3 length equals 14 residues. The CDR3 bases are TGCGCCAGCAGCTTGGTGAGGGGGCTCTACGAGCAGTACTTC. Translated: CASSLVRGLYEQYF.

The V and J genes are TRBV2 and TRBJ2-1; 9 bases map to TRBD2. CDR3 size: 14 residues. Germline CDR1 is SNHLY and CDR2 is FYNNEI. The V and J ends lost 4 bases and 8 bases, in that order; junction bases with no gene match: 6. CDR3 nucleotides: TGTGCCAGCAGTGCCCCGACTAGCGGCGATGAGCAGTTCTTC. Residues: CASSAPTSGDEQFF.

The genes are TRBV27 and TRBJ2-1; TRBD2 agrees at 7 bases. The length of the CDR3 is 14 residues. Trimming at V came to 5 bases and at J to 8 bases, leaving 9 bases not matched to a gene. CDR1 and CDR2 (germline): MNHEY, SMNVEV (reference sequence). This CDR3 reads CASSPREGRDEQFF. CDR3 sequence (DNA): TGTGCCAGCAGTCCCCGAGAAGGGAGGGATGAGCAGTTCTTC.

This clone was counted a single time. V gene TRBV19 combines with J gene TRBJ2-3, with 7 positions matching TRBD1. The ends lost 4 bases at V and 6 bases at J; junction bases unmatched: 7. This CDR3 is 14 amino acids long. Germline assignment: CDR1 LNHDA and CDR2 SQIVND (reference sequence). The DNA for the CDR3 is TGTGCCAGTAGTACAAGACAGGGTAAGGATACGCAGTATTTT. Its translation is CASSTRQGKDTQYF.

A remark on this clone: Within the sample, other DNA sequences also encode this same CDR3. The chain is built from TRBV2 and TRBJ1-1, with TRBD1 as a possible D gene (5 bases). Trimming stripped 4 bases from V and 1 base from J, with 7 bases between. Germline V lookup: CDR1 SNHLY, CDR2 FYNNEI. CDR3 length: 13 residues. The CDR3 protein is CASSVGENTEAFF. The DNA of the CDR3 is TGTGCCAGCAGTGTAGGGGAGAACACTGAAGCTTTCTTT.

This clone was seen a few times. The rearrangement joins TRBV5-1 to TRBJ1-6, with TRBD1 matching over 7 bases. The CDR3 is made up of 15 amino acids. The V gene end was trimmed by 0 bases and the J gene end by 6 bases; junction bases not matched to a gene: 3. Germline-derived CDR1 and CDR2 are SGHRS and YFSETQ. The CDR3 here is CASSLGGQTNSPLHF. CDR3 in DNA: TGCGCCAGCAGCTTGGGGGGACAGACTAATTCACCCCTCCACTTT.

The J gene is TRBJ2-3, the V gene TRBV30; weak D call: TRBD2 (7 bases). V was cut by 7 bases and J by 5 bases, with 16 bases left in between. Germline V gives CDR1 GTSNPN, CDR2 SVGIG (reference sequence). The length of the CDR3 is 13 residues. The CDR3 sequence is CASRGGPLDTQYF. The CDR3 bases are TGTGCCTCTAGGGGGGGGCCTTTAGATACGCAGTATTTT. The whole variable domain, filled in from reference TRBV30 and TRBJ2-3, reads SQTIHQWPATLVQPVGSPLSLECTVEGTSNPNLYWYRQAAGRGLQLLFYSVGIGQISSEVPQNLSASRPQDRQFILSSKKLLLSDSGFYLCASRGGPLDTQYFGPGTRLTVL.

V usage is TRBV19 and J usage is TRBJ2-3; no reliable D call. This CDR3 comprises 16 residues. Germline CDR1 LNHDA, CDR2 SQIVND (reference sequence). V was pared by 5 bases and J by 3 bases, with 18 bases between. This chain's CDR3 is CASSLLESIGTDTQYF. Here the CDR3 DNA reads TGTGCCAGTAGTCTCTTAGAAAGCATTGGTACAGATACGCAGTATTTT.

The chain carries TRBV3-1 (or the pseudogene TRBV3-2) and TRBJ2-1; a possible D gene is TRBD1 (6 bases). The V gene lost 3 bases and the J gene lost 4 bases, with 16 bases spanning the gap. The CDR3 is 16 amino acids. Germline V gene data show CDR1 as LGHDT and CDR2 as YNNKEL (reference sequence). DNA of the CDR3: TGTGCCAGCAGCCAGCCGGACAGCTCTGCATACAATGAGCAGTTCTTC. It encodes CASSQPDSSAYNEQFF.

The chain couples TRBV12-5 to TRBJ1-6, with 7 bases aligning to TRBD1. Germline lookup yields CDR1 LGHNT and CDR2 FRNRAP. The length of the CDR3 is 14 residues. V was clipped by 6 bases and J by 6 bases; unmatched bases: 5. For the CDR3, the DNA is TGTGCTAGTGGCATTCAGGGGGTTAATTCACCCCTCCACTTT. Protein: CASGIQGVNSPLHF.

The chain joins TRBV3-1 (or the pseudogene TRBV3-2) to TRBJ2-5; 15 nucleotides line up with TRBD2. Germline-derived CDR1 and CDR2 are LGHDT and YNNKEL (reference sequence). The CDR3 runs 19 residues. V lost 2 bases and J lost 6; bases outside the gene matches: 13. The CDR3 DNA follows: TGTGCCAGCAGCCAAAAGGACAAGGGACTAGCGGGAGGAGCGAAGACCCAGTACTTC. Translating it yields CASSQKDKGLAGGAKTQYF.

Of note for this clone: Mismatch with germline at one junction end may stem from a read error. The V call is TRBV7-7, the J call TRBJ2-1, with TRBD1 matching 7 bases. Germline V lookup: CDR1 SSHAT, CDR2 FNYEAQ (reference sequence). The CDR3 has 15 residues. The CDR3 is CASSLGQDKNNEQFF. The CDR3 region has the DNA TGTGCTAGCAGCTTAGGACAGGACAAAAACAATGAGCAGTTCTTC. Full variable domain (remainder filled in from reference TRBV7-7 and TRBJ2-1): GAGVSQSPRYKVTKRGQDVTLRCDPISSHATLYWYQQALGQGPEFLTYFNYEAQPDKSGLPSDRFSAERPEGSISTLTIQRTEQRDSAMYRCASSLGQDKNNEQFFGPGTRLTVL.

The rearrangement joins TRBV7-2 to TRBJ2-5, with 12 bases that match TRBD2. This CDR3 has 17 amino acids. V lost 1 base and J lost 4; bases outside the gene matches: 7. Germline CDR1 SGHTA, CDR2 FQGNSA. CDR3 amino acids: CASSLGTSGATGETQYF. CDR3 in DNA: TGTGCCAGCAGCTTAGGGACTAGCGGGGCCACCGGAGAGACCCAGTACTTC.

The chain couples TRBV27 to TRBJ2-7, with 7 bases fitting TRBD2. Germline V CDR1 and CDR2: MNHEY, SMNVEV (reference sequence). The CDR3 covers 13 residues. V lost 6 bases and J lost 2; bases outside the gene matches: 4. The CDR3 DNA sequence: TGTGCCAGCAGAAGCGGGGCCGCCTACGAGCAGTACTTC. The encoded protein is CASRSGAAYEQYF.

This clone occurred once. The rearrangement joins TRBV7-3 to TRBJ2-5, with D possibly being TRBD2 (6 bases). V shed 5 bases and J shed 7 bases, with 17 bases lying between them. The CDR3 loop spans 14 amino acids. From germline, CDR1 is SGHTA and CDR2 FQGTGA. The DNA of the CDR3 is TGTGCCAGCAGCCCGGGACGGGACTCGGGGACCCAGTACTTC. Its translation is CASSPGRDSGTQYF.

The genes are TRBV4-2 and TRBJ2-1; D remains ambiguous. CDR3 length equals 15 residues. The germline gives CDR1 LGHNA, CDR2 YNFKEQ. Deletions cut 0 bases from V and 4 bases from J, with 10 bases between. The CDR3 DNA follows: TGTGCCAGCAGCCAAGATGCGGCGTCTTACAATGAGCAGTTCTTC. Translating gives CASSQDAASYNEQFF.

The chain joins TRBV2 to TRBJ1-4; D possibly corresponds to TRBD1 (6 bases). The V gene lost 8 bases and the J gene lost 0 bases, with 13 bases spanning the gap. Germline CDR1 reads SNHLY; CDR2 reads FYNNEI. This CDR3 spans 15 amino acids. The chain's CDR3 is CASGEGGTTNEKLFF. The CDR3 DNA reads TGTGCCAGCGGGGAGGGGGGCACAACTAATGAAAAACTGTTTTTT. Variable domain in full (rest from reference TRBV2 and TRBJ1-4): EPEVTQTPSHQVTQMGQEVILRCVPISNHLYFYWYRQILGQKVEFLVSFYNNEISEKSEIFDDQFSVERPDGSNFTLKIRSTKLEDSAMYFCASGEGGTTNEKLFFGSGTQLSVL.

The chain has TRBV6-2 or TRBV6-3 and TRBJ2-7; no reliable D call. CDR1 and CDR2 from the germline V gene are MNHEY and SVGEGT. The V and J ends lost 6 bases and 4 bases respectively, with 7 bases between them. CDR3 length equals 11 residues. In DNA, the CDR3 is TGTGCCAGCAGCCCCTTATACGAGCAGTACTTC. Translation gives CASSPLYEQYF.

The rearrangement links TRBV6-5 to TRBJ2-3; D ambiguous. V was shortened by 6 bases and J by 4 bases, with 8 bases between the two germline ends. CDR3 length equals 12 residues. Germline CDR1 MNHEY, CDR2 SVGAGI. The CDR3 DNA sequence: TGTGCCAGCAGCCGCGATGCAGATACGCAGTATTTT. Translated, it gives CASSRDADTQYF.